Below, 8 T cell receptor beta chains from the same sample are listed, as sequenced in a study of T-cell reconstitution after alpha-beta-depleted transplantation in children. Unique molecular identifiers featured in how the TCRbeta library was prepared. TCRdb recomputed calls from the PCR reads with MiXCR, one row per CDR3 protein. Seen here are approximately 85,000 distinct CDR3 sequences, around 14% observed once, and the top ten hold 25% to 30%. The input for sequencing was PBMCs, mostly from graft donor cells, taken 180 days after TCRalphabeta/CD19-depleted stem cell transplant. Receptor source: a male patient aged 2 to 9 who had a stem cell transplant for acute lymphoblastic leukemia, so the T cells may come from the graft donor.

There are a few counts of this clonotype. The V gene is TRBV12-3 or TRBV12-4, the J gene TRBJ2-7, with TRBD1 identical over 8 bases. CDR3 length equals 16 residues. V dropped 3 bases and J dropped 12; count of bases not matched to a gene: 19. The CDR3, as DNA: TGTGCCAGCAGTTTGGGGTTGCAGGGGGCAATTTCGGGGCTGTACTTC. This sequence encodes CASSLGLQGAISGLYF.

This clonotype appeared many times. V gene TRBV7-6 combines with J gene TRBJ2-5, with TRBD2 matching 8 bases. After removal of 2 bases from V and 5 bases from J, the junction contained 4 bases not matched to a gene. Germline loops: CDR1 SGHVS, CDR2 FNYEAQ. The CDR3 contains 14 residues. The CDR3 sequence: CASSLRAGEETQYF. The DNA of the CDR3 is TGTGCCAGCAGCTTACGAGCGGGGGAGGAGACCCAGTACTTC.

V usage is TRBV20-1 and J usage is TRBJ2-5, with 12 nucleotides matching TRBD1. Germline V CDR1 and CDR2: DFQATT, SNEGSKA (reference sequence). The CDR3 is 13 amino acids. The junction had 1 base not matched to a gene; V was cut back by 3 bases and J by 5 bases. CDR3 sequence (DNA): TGCAGTGCTAGCGGGACAGGGGGCGAGACCCAGTACTTC. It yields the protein CSASGTGGETQYF.

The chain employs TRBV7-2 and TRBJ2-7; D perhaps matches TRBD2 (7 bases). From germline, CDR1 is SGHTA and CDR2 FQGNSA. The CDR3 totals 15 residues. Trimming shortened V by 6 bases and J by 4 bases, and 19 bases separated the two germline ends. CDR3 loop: CASRPPGGSSYEQYF. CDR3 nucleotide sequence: TGTGCCAGCAGACCCCCGGGGGGCTCCTCATACGAGCAGTACTTC.

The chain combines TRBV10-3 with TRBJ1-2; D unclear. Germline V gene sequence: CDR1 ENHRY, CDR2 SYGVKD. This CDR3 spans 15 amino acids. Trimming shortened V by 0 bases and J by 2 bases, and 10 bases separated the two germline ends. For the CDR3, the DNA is TGTGCCATCAGTGAGTCGATCAGAGCCAACTATGGCTACACCTTC. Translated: CAISESIRANYGYTF.

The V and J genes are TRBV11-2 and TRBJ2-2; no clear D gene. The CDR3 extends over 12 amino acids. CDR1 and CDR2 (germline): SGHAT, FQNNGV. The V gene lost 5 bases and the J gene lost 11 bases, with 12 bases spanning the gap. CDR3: CASSRSPLELFF. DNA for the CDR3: TGTGCCAGCAGCCGCTCGCCGCTCGAGCTGTTTTTT.

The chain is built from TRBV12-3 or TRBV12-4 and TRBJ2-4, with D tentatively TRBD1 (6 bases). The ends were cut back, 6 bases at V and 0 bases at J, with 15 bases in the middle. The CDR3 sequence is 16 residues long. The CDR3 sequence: CASSHPGVLAKNIQYF. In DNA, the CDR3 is TGTGCCAGCAGCCACCCAGGGGTCCTAGCCAAAAACATTCAGTACTTC.

The CDR3 coding sequence is TGTGCCAGCAGCCAAAGGACAGGGGGCGGGAAAAACATTCAGTACTTC. It specifies CASSQRTGGGKNIQYF. This chain connects TRBV3-1 to TRBJ2-4; 11 nucleotides align to TRBD1. This CDR3 contains 16 residues. Germline assignment: CDR1 LGHDT and CDR2 YNNKEL (reference sequence). J lost 4 bases, V lost 2 bases, and 4 bases had no gene match.